These 26 T cell receptor beta chains were sequenced from one sample in a study of CD8+CD57+ T cells in acquired aplastic anemia. Profiling that covered TCR beta VDJ and CDR3 relied on genomic DNA as its template. TCRdb reprocessed the reads with MiXCR, giving one entry per CDR3 protein. The sample has some 170,000 distinct CDR3 sequences, about two thirds seen once. Patients sequenced had flow cytometry evidence of CD8+CD57+ cell expansion. The sequencing input was sorted CD4+, CD8+, or CD8+CD57+ T cells (not recorded which) from PBMCs. The receptor source for this set is a human donor with aplastic anemia.

Notes on this clonotype: No conserved phenylalanine or tryptophan ends this CDR3, so it is likely a read error. The rearrangement joins TRBV20-1 to TRBJ2-3; tentative D call: TRBD1 (6 bases). CDR1 is DFQATT, CDR2 SNEGSKA, per germline (reference sequence). The CDR3 is made up of 14 amino acids. V shed 3 bases and J shed 2 bases, with 12 bases lying between them. CDR3 in DNA: TGCAGTGCTAGGCACAGGGAATCCACAGATACGCAGTATCTT. As protein: CSARHRESTDTQYL.

The chain combines TRBV29-1 with TRBJ1-1, with D uncertain. The CDR3 totals 13 residues. Germline lookup yields CDR1 SQVTM and CDR2 ANQGSEA. The V and J ends lost 4 bases and 1 base respectively, with 10 bases between them. The CDR3 DNA reads as TGCAGCGTTGCCAGGATGGGGAACACTGAAGCTTTCTTT. Encoded protein: CSVARMGNTEAFF.

The chain combines TRBV7-8 with TRBJ2-7, with D hard to call. CDR1 is SGHVS and CDR2 is FQNEAQ in the germline V gene. This CDR3 has 14 amino acids. Deletions cut 5 bases from V and 4 bases from J, with 15 bases between. The CDR3 sequence: CASSVGGGEYEQYF. CDR3 DNA: TGTGCCAGCAGCGTGGGTGGTGGGGAATACGAGCAGTACTTC.

The chain links TRBV7-9 to TRBJ2-1, with D hard to call. The CDR3 is made up of 17 amino acids. V was clipped by 1 base and J by 0 bases, with 13 bases between them. Per the germline V gene, CDR1 is SEHNR and CDR2 is FQNEAQ (reference sequence). This CDR3 is CASSLEWSELSYNEQFF. In nucleotides, the CDR3 is TGTGCCAGCAGCTTAGAGTGGAGCGAACTCTCCTACAATGAGCAGTTCTTC. Looking up the rest from reference TRBV7-9 and TRBJ2-1 gives the full variable domain: DTGVSQNPRHKITKRGQNVTFRCDPISEHNRLYWYRQTLGQGPEFLTYFQNEAQLEKSRLLSDRFSAERPKGSFSTLEIQRTEQGDSAMYLCASSLEWSELSYNEQFFGPGTRLTVL.

The V and J genes are TRBV24-1 and TRBJ2-1; D tentatively fits TRBD1 or TRBD2 (5 bases each). This CDR3 region has 17 residues. V shed 0 bases and J shed 0 bases, with 11 bases lying between them. CDR1 is KGHDR and CDR2 is SFDVKD in the germline V gene. For the CDR3, the DNA is TGTGCCACCAGTGATTTGGACAGACTAAGCTCCTACAATGAGCAGTTCTTC. It is translated as CATSDLDRLSSYNEQFF.

This chain joins TRBV10-1 and TRBJ2-3; the D gene could be TRBD1 or TRBD2 (5 bases each). V lost 2 bases and J 6 bases, leaving 9 bases between the germline ends. Germline V gives CDR1 WNHNN, CDR2 SYGVQD (reference sequence). The CDR3 has 13 residues. The CDR3 here is CASSEGGPDTQYF. CDR3 coding DNA: TGCGCCAGCAGTGAGGGGGGTCCCGATACGCAGTATTTT.

The chain has TRBV25-1 and TRBJ2-1; D is ambiguous. This CDR3 is 15 amino acids long. Germline lookup yields CDR1 MGHDK and CDR2 SYGVNS. Trimming pared 6 bases from V and 0 bases from J, leaving 12 bases between. CDR3 sequence reads: CASRHAASSYNEQFF. CDR3 bases: TGTGCCAGCAGACACGCAGCGAGCTCCTACAATGAGCAGTTCTTC.

The chain is built from TRBV29-1 and TRBJ2-2; no firm D call. V was pared by 2 bases and J by 8 bases, with 3 bases between. Looked up from germline, CDR1 is SQVTM and CDR2 is ANQGSEA. The CDR3 covers 10 residues. The CDR3 coding sequence is TGCAGCGTTGAACAGGGGGAGCTGTTTTTT. Its translation: CSVEQGELFF.

The chain couples TRBV4-1 to TRBJ2-7; the D is unclear. V shed 1 base and J shed 4 bases, with 11 bases lying between them. This CDR3 contains 14 residues. Per the germline V gene, CDR1 is MGHRA and CDR2 is YSYEKL. CDR3 bases: TGCGCCAGCAGCCAAGGTAGGCAGCGATACGAGCAGTACTTC. Translation gives CASSQGRQRYEQYF.

This chain connects TRBV12-3 or TRBV12-4 to TRBJ1-1; D is unclear. V lost 7 bases to trimming and J lost 3 bases, with 9 bases between them. CDR3 size: 12 residues. The CDR3 coding sequence is TGTGCCAGCATGGGGTTGTACACTGAAGCTTTCTTT. Protein product: CASMGLYTEAFF.

This clonotype was recorded at least ten times. V gene TRBV6-1 combines with J gene TRBJ2-3, with TRBD1 matching 7 bases. V dropped 7 bases and J dropped 4; count of bases not matched to a gene: 8. There are 14 residues in the CDR3. The germline V gene has CDR1 MNHNS and CDR2 SASEGT. The CDR3 DNA reads as TGTGCCAGCACTGGGGACAGCGAAGCAGATACGCAGTATTTT. This encodes CASTGDSEADTQYF.

This clonotype was seen a handful of times. The junction differs from germline at one of its ends, possibly a read error. The J gene is TRBJ2-5, the V gene TRBV10-3, with TRBD2 matching over 7 bases. The CDR3 runs 13 residues. CDR1 is ENHRY, CDR2 SYGVKD, per germline. In nucleotides, the CDR3 is TGTGCCAGCAGTCTAGCGGCCCAAGAGACCCAGTACTTC. It codes for CASSLAAQETQYF.

This clonotype was detected a few times. This chain uses TRBV10-2 with TRBJ1-1, with 7 bases identical to TRBD1. CDR3 length: 14 amino acids. The ends lost 6 bases at V and 6 bases at J; junction bases unmatched: 10. Germline CDR1 and CDR2: WSHSY and SAAADI. The CDR3 reads CASSPRTGRPEAFF. The DNA of the CDR3 is TGCGCCAGCAGCCCAAGGACAGGCCGACCTGAAGCTTTCTTT.

In DNA, the CDR3 is TGTGCCAGCAGTGAGACCCAGTACTTC. It yields the protein CASSETQYF. The rearrangement joins TRBV6-1 to TRBJ2-5; D is ambiguous. Germline V gives CDR1 MNHNS, CDR2 SASEGT. This CDR3 is 9 amino acids long. The ends were cut back, 3 bases at V and 7 bases at J, with 0 bases in the middle.

V usage is TRBV20-1 and J usage is TRBJ2-1; 9 nucleotides line up with TRBD2. The CDR3 runs to 16 residues. V lost 6 bases and J lost 0; bases outside the gene matches: 9. From germline, CDR1 is DFQATT and CDR2 SNEGSKA (reference sequence). The CDR3 reads CSAVREGALSYNEQFF. The CDR3 bases are TGCAGTGCGGTGCGGGAGGGGGCCCTCTCCTACAATGAGCAGTTCTTC.

This chain uses TRBV20-1 with TRBJ2-2; TRBD1 aligns across 8 bases. Trimming removed 3 bases from V and 4 bases from J; junction bases left unmatched: 10. From germline, CDR1 is DFQATT and CDR2 SNEGSKA (reference sequence). The CDR3 is 16 residues long. The CDR3 region has the DNA TGCAGTGCTAGTCTGACAGGGGCGAGGAGCACCGGGGAGCTGTTTTTT. Translated: CSASLTGARSTGELFF.

The chain carries TRBV5-5 and TRBJ1-2; D may be TRBD1 (6 bases). The CDR3 extends over 14 amino acids. V was shortened by 5 bases and J by 4 bases, with 15 bases between the two germline ends. The germline V gene encodes CDR1 SGHKS and CDR2 YYEKEE (reference sequence). CDR3 bases: TGTGCCAGCAGACGAGGGCAGGGGACCTATGGCTACACCTTC. It codes for CASRRGQGTYGYTF.

In DNA, the CDR3 is TGTGCCAGCAGCGTAGGAACTAGCGGGTGGCATGAGCAGTTCTTC. As protein: CASSVGTSGWHEQFF. The gene calls are TRBV9 and TRBJ2-1; 9 bases are a match to TRBD2. V gave up 0 bases and J gave up 8 bases; unmatched junction bases: 6. From germline, CDR1 is SGDLS and CDR2 YYNGEE. The CDR3 contains 15 residues.

The V gene is TRBV13, the J gene TRBJ2-2, with D maybe TRBD1 (5 bases). Germline loops: CDR1 PRHDT, CDR2 FYEKMQ (reference sequence). The CDR3 loop spans 15 amino acids. Trimming removed 7 bases at V and 2 bases at J, with 14 bases between. The CDR3 is CASTPDRTNTGELFF. As DNA, the CDR3 is TGTGCCAGCACCCCTGACAGAACCAACACCGGGGAGCTGTTTTTT.

This clonotype was counted ten times or more. The CDR3 nucleotides read TGCGCCAGCAGCCAAGATCATCCGGACAGGGGGCAAGAGACCCAGTACTTC. It encodes CASSQDHPDRGQETQYF. The J gene is TRBJ2-5, the V gene TRBV4-1, with 10 bases matching TRBD1. Per the germline V gene, CDR1 is MGHRA and CDR2 is YSYEKL. Unmatched junction bases numbered 6, after V lost 0 bases and J lost 2 bases. The CDR3 spans 17 residues.

The chain recombines TRBV10-3 with TRBJ2-5, with a possible D match to TRBD1 (6 bases). V shed 5 bases and J shed 5 bases, with 12 bases lying between them. The germline CDR1 and CDR2 sequences are ENHRY and SYGVKD. The CDR3 totals 13 residues. CDR3 sequence: CAISPQRGETQYF. The CDR3 nucleotides are TGTGCCATCAGTCCGCAAAGGGGGGAGACCCAGTACTTC.

The rearrangement links TRBV5-1 to TRBJ2-7; 9 nucleotides agree with TRBD2. The CDR3 sequence is 15 residues long. CDR1 is SGHRS, CDR2 YFSETQ, per germline. V lost 0 bases, J lost 6 bases, and 7 bases stayed unmatched. The CDR3, as DNA: TGCGCCAGCAGCTTGGAGGCTAGCGGGGTCCGCGAGCAGTACTTC. This encodes CASSLEASGVREQYF.

CDR3 in amino acids: CASRSWGSSYEQYF. The DNA for the CDR3 is TGTGCCAGCAGGAGTTGGGGCTCTTCCTACGAGCAGTACTTC. The V gene is TRBV2, the J gene TRBJ2-7, with D perhaps matching TRBD1 (5 bases). This CDR3 is 14 amino acids long. The V end lost 6 bases, the J end lost 1 base, and 13 bases lay between the germline ends. The germline V gene encodes CDR1 SNHLY and CDR2 FYNNEI.

This chain links TRBV20-1 with TRBJ2-5, with 8 bases identical to TRBD2. The CDR3 loop spans 14 amino acids. V shed 1 base and J 7 bases; nucleotides not matched to a gene: 8. Germline V lookup: CDR1 DFQATT, CDR2 SNEGSKA (reference sequence). The CDR3 bases are TGCAGTGCTAGAGGCCCGGGACTAGAGGTGACCCAGTACTTC. Its translation: CSARGPGLEVTQYF.

The chain recombines TRBV19 with TRBJ2-7, with D possibly being TRBD1 (5 bases). CDR1 is LNHDA, CDR2 SQIVND, per germline (reference sequence). The ends were cut back, 1 base at V and 5 bases at J, with 6 bases in the middle. This CDR3 comprises 12 residues. CDR3 DNA sequence: TGTGCCAGTAGTATAGCAGGGAACGAGCAGTACTTC. Amino acids: CASSIAGNEQYF.

V and J are TRBV6-5 and TRBJ2-3; TRBD2 aligns across 8 bases. The CDR3 sequence is 13 residues long. Germline V gene data show CDR1 as MNHEY and CDR2 as SVGAGI. The V and J ends lost 6 bases and 3 bases, in that order; junction bases with no gene match: 2. CDR3 amino acids: CASRERGTDTQYF. The CDR3 nucleotides read TGTGCCAGCAGGGAGCGGGGGACAGATACGCAGTATTTT.